This T cell receptor beta chain was found in a study of memory CD4+ T cells and cytomegalovirus serostatus. Only in-frame clones appear in the TCRdb table, and some are missing; sequencing was by immunoSEQ multiplex PCR. The profile shows 35,000 to 45,000 clones, roughly 85% of them singletons. Single viable CD3+CD4+CD8-CD45RO+ cells were sorted as the memory CD4+ T cells. The CDR3 sequence is 13 residues long. This clonotype originated in an adult in good health and CMV-seropositive. The rearrangement uses TRBV21-1 and TRBJ2-7; the D segment call TRBD1 is taken from the table without a DNA check. TRBV21-1 corresponds to a pseudogene. The sequencing sample was made of memory CD4+ T cells from blood. DNA of the CDR3: TGTGCCAGCCCACTCCAAGGGGGATACGAGCAGTACTTC. Its translation is CASPLQGGYEQYF.